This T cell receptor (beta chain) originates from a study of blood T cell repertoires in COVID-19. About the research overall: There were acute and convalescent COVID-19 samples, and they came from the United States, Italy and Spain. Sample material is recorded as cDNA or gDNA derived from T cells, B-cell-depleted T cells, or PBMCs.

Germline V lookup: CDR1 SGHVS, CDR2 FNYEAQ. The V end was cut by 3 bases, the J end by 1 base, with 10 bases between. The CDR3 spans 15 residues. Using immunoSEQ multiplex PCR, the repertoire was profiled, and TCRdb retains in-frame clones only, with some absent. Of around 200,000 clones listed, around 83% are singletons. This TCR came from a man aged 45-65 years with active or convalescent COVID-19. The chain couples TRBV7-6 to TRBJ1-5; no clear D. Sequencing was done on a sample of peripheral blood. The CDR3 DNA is TGTGCCAGCAGCTTGTTCCCCGGGAGCAATCAGCCCCAGCATTTT. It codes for CASSLFPGSNQPQHF.